A single sample gave rise to the 21 T cell receptor beta chains below, sequenced in a study of cytomegalovirus exposure and HLA in healthy donors (dated by TCRdb to 2015 to 2018). Libraries were constructed by the immunoSEQ multiplex PCR assay. For the multiplex PCR, a mixture combining 60 forward primers for TCR Vbeta segments and 13 reverse primers for TCR Jbeta segments was used. Imported from immuneACCESS, the table was reduced by TCRdb to in-frame sequences with V and J called. These copies leave out some clones; in studies compared against another copy, an unresolved V gene accounts for under half, and the cause of the remainder is not known. This sample lists 55,000 to 65,000 clones; around 77% were detected once. The ten largest clones represent 3.3% of the sample. Sequenced material: PBMCs. The receptors originated from a middle-aged woman in good health and CMV-seropositive.

This clone was picked up a small number of times. The chain combines TRBV4-1 with TRBJ1-4, with D possibly matching TRBD1 (5 bases). The germline V gene has CDR1 MGHRA and CDR2 YSYEKL. Trimming shortened V by 5 bases and J by 3 bases, and 16 bases separated the two germline ends. The CDR3 spans 16 residues. The CDR3 loop reads CASSSRFDSPNEKLFF. CDR3 in DNA: TGCGCCAGCAGCTCCCGGTTCGACAGCCCTAATGAAAAACTGTTTTTT.

V usage is TRBV18 and J usage is TRBJ2-5; possibly TRBD1 for D (5 bases). Between the trimmed V and J ends, which lost 2 bases and 5 bases, there was a span of 9 bases. The CDR3 length is 13 residues. Germline V lookup: CDR1 KGHSH, CDR2 LQKENI. The CDR3 region is CASSPGARETQYF. DNA for the CDR3: TGTGCCAGCTCACCAGGGGCTAGGGAGACCCAGTACTTC.

The rearrangement joins TRBV5-1 to TRBJ2-2; TRBD2 might be the D (6 bases). The germline V gene has CDR1 SGHRS and CDR2 YFSETQ. Trimming left V 3 bases short and J 3 bases short, with 12 bases between. The CDR3 covers 15 residues. CDR3 sequence: CASSWGLRDTGELFF. In nucleotides, the CDR3 is TGCGCCAGCAGCTGGGGACTCAGGGACACCGGGGAGCTGTTTTTT.

This sequence joins TRBV6-1 and TRBJ1-1; D remains unclear. The CDR3 is 13 residues long. The V and J ends lost 5 bases and 1 base respectively, with 8 bases between them. The germline V gene encodes CDR1 MNHNS and CDR2 SASEGT. DNA of the CDR3: TGTGCCAGCAGTCCCGAGAGGAACACTGAAGCTTTCTTT. Translating gives CASSPERNTEAFF.

This clone was counted a few times. This chain links TRBV2 with TRBJ2-7, with D uncertain. CDR3 size: 11 residues. V was shortened by 8 bases and J by 3 bases, with 8 bases between the two germline ends. Germline V gene sequence: CDR1 SNHLY, CDR2 FYNNEI. The CDR3 here is CASLLDYEQYF. In nucleotides, the CDR3 is TGTGCCAGCCTCCTAGACTACGAGCAGTACTTC.

The gene calls are TRBV7-7 and TRBJ1-1, with TRBD1 as a possible D gene (5 bases). Germline V gene data show CDR1 as SSHAT and CDR2 as FNYEAQ (reference sequence). V was clipped by 5 bases and J by 7 bases, with 14 bases between them. The CDR3 totals 13 residues. This chain's CDR3 is CASSRDSRSEAFF. Here the CDR3 DNA reads TGTGCCAGCAGCCGCGACAGTCGGAGTGAAGCTTTCTTT.

The gene calls are TRBV5-1 and TRBJ2-3, with 7 bases aligning to TRBD2. The CDR3 sequence is 13 residues long. Germline assignment: CDR1 SGHRS and CDR2 YFSETQ. J was trimmed by 2 bases and V by 4 bases; bases with no gene match: 1. DNA of the CDR3: TGCGCCAGCAGCGGGACTATCACAGATACGCAGTATTTT. This sequence encodes CASSGTITDTQYF.

A single count supports this clone. This chain uses TRBV7-9 with TRBJ2-5, with 8 positions matching TRBD1. CDR1 and CDR2 (germline): SEHNR, FQNEAQ (reference sequence). V was pared by 6 bases and J by 5 bases, with 5 bases of the junction left unmatched. The CDR3 has 13 amino acids. CDR3 sequence (DNA): TGTGCCAGCAGTAGACAGGGGCGGGAGACCCAGTACTTC. It translates to CASSRQGRETQYF.

The genes are TRBV10-2 and TRBJ1-2; D possibly corresponds to TRBD1 (5 bases). Between the trimmed V and J ends, which lost 6 bases and 8 bases, there was a span of 16 bases. Germline CDR1 is WSHSY and CDR2 is SAAADI. The CDR3 runs 13 residues. CDR3 protein: CASSNQGREGYTF. In DNA, the CDR3 is TGCGCCAGCAGCAACCAGGGAAGAGAAGGCTACACCTTC.

This rearrangement joins TRBV5-6 to TRBJ2-7, with 9 bases matching TRBD1. Germline V gene sequence: CDR1 SGHDT, CDR2 YYEEEE. Losses at the gene ends were 2 bases for V and 9 bases for J; bases not matched to a gene: 6. The CDR3 runs 13 residues. The CDR3 sequence: CASSFPGQGGQYF. DNA for the CDR3: TGTGCCAGCAGCTTTCCGGGACAGGGAGGGCAGTACTTC.

This chain connects TRBV6-1 to TRBJ1-1, with D possibly TRBD1 on 5 matching bases. V gave up 1 base and J gave up 3 bases, with 12 bases separating them. CDR1 is MNHNS, CDR2 SASEGT, per germline. The CDR3 is 15 residues long. The CDR3 spells CASSEGRGIYTEAFF. The CDR3 DNA is TGTGCCAGCAGTGAAGGAAGGGGAATCTACACTGAAGCTTTCTTT.

V usage is TRBV4-1 and J usage is TRBJ1-3, with D uncertain. The CDR3 consists of 15 residues. V was clipped by 4 bases and J by 0 bases, with 10 bases between them. Germline assignment: CDR1 MGHRA and CDR2 YSYEKL. DNA for the CDR3: TGCGCCAGCAGCCGTCTATCTTACTCTGGAAACACCATATATTTT. Amino acids: CASSRLSYSGNTIYF.

The chain combines TRBV5-1 with TRBJ1-1; weak D call: TRBD1 (6 bases). The CDR3 is made up of 13 amino acids. The germline CDR1 and CDR2 sequences are SGHRS and YFSETQ. Trimming removed 0 bases from V and 4 bases from J, with 7 bases in between. CDR3 coding DNA: TGCGCCAGCAGCTTGGAGGACAGCACTGAAGCTTTCTTT. Protein product: CASSLEDSTEAFF. The complete variable domain, with remaining parts taken from reference TRBV5-1 and TRBJ1-1, reads KAGVTQTPRYLIKTRGQQVTLSCSPISGHRSVSWYQQTPGQGLQFLFEYFSETQRNKGNFPGRFSGRQFSNSRSEMNVSTLELGDSALYLCASSLEDSTEAFFGQGTRLTVV.

The CDR3 here is CASSSRGGYYEQYF. The CDR3, as DNA: TGTGCCAGCAGTTCCCGGGGGGGCTACTACGAGCAGTACTTC. This chain joins TRBV27 and TRBJ2-7; TRBD2 matches 8 bases. CDR1 and CDR2 from the germline V gene are MNHEY and SMNVEV (reference sequence). The length of the CDR3 is 14 residues. V lost 4 bases and J lost 3; bases outside the gene matches: 5.

The chain couples TRBV10-3 to TRBJ1-6; D ambiguous. CDR3 length equals 13 residues. Germline CDR1 and CDR2: ENHRY and SYGVKD. Trimming cost V 11 bases and J 0 bases, with 8 bases left between them. As DNA, the CDR3 is TGTGCCGCGGGGAGCTCCTATAATTCACCCCTCCACTTT. Amino acid sequence: CAAGSSYNSPLHF.

This clone showed up just once. The chain carries TRBV30 and TRBJ2-5, with D possibly being TRBD1 (6 bases). TRBJ2-7 explains the end of the DNA better; the J call may be wrong. The CDR3 contains 13 residues. The germline gives CDR1 GTSNPN, CDR2 SVGIG (reference sequence). CDR3 residues: CAWSVGASYEQYF. The DNA for the CDR3 is TGTGCCTGGAGTGTGGGGGCGTCCTACGAGCAGTACTTC.

This chain uses TRBV7-9 with TRBJ2-1; 8 bases line up with TRBD2. In germline, CDR1 is SEHNR, CDR2 FQNEAQ (reference sequence). Trimming removed 7 bases from V and 4 bases from J; junction bases left unmatched: 3. This CDR3 has 13 amino acids. CDR3 amino acids: CASITGGYNEQFF. Here the CDR3 DNA reads TGTGCCAGCATTACGGGGGGGTACAATGAGCAGTTCTTC.

The chain combines TRBV27 with TRBJ2-7; no clear D. Germline lookup yields CDR1 MNHEY and CDR2 SMNVEV (reference sequence). CDR3 size: 11 residues. Deletions cut 5 bases from V and 3 bases from J, with 5 bases between. The CDR3 sequence is CASSTYYEQYF. The CDR3 nucleotides are TGTGCCAGCAGTACATACTACGAGCAGTACTTC.

V usage is TRBV18 and J usage is TRBJ1-6; 10 bases agree with TRBD1. Germline V gives CDR1 KGHSH, CDR2 LQKENI. This CDR3 has 16 residues. J lost 10 bases, V lost 0 bases, and 6 bases had no gene match. CDR3 nucleotide sequence: TGTGCCAGCTCACCACCGGGGACAGGGGACAGCTCACCCCTCCACTTT. Residues: CASSPPGTGDSSPLHF.

This clone has more than one count but fewer than ten. The chain has TRBV19 and TRBJ2-5; D not certain. Looked up from germline, CDR1 is LNHDA and CDR2 is SQIVND (reference sequence). The V and J ends lost 2 bases and 0 bases respectively, with 7 bases between them. The CDR3 has 14 amino acids. CDR3 amino acids: CASSISQNQETQYF. The CDR3 region has the DNA TGTGCCAGTAGTATATCCCAAAACCAAGAGACCCAGTACTTC.

The V and J genes are TRBV5-1 and TRBJ1-3; D is undetermined. The CDR3 is 13 residues long. V dropped 4 bases and J dropped 4 bases, with 9 bases sitting between them. Germline V gives CDR1 SGHRS, CDR2 YFSETQ. This CDR3 reads CASSMDSGNTIYF. The CDR3 DNA reads TGCGCCAGCAGCATGGACTCGGGAAACACCATATATTTT.